The 26 T cell receptor beta chains below come from one sample, sequenced in a study of sequential checkpoint blockade in melanoma. Assay used: immunoSEQ multiplex PCR; TCRdb lists only in-frame clones, some missing. The table has roughly 17,000 clones, roughly 66% seen once. Treatment in this sample: randomized to nivolumab then ipilimumab (arm A) or the reverse (arm B). The source was CD8+ T cells sorted from blood (inferred from file names), collected from a patient given nivolumab and ipilimumab in sequence. The receptors were sampled from a human donor with melanoma.

This chain links TRBV29-1 with TRBJ2-7; D might be TRBD2 (6 bases). This CDR3 is built from 14 residues. CDR1 is SQVTM, CDR2 ANQGSEA, per germline. Trimming took 4 bases from V and 0 from J, leaving 13 bases between them. The CDR3: CSVVMEGISYEQYF. The CDR3, as DNA: TGCAGCGTTGTGATGGAGGGGATCTCCTACGAGCAGTACTTC.

V gene TRBV28 combines with J gene TRBJ2-5, with 9 bases that match TRBD1. Matching the DNA end better, TRBJ2-7 makes the J call doubtful. The germline gives CDR1 MDHEN, CDR2 SYDVKM. The CDR3 extends over 15 amino acids. CDR3 in amino acids: CASRLRDRDSYEQYF. As DNA, the CDR3 is TGTGCCAGCAGACTCCGGGACAGGGACTCCTACGAGCAGTACTTC.

The V gene is TRBV7-3, the J gene TRBJ2-1; the D is unclear. CDR3 length: 16 amino acids. Germline loops: CDR1 SGHTA, CDR2 FQGTGA. The V gene lost 5 bases and the J gene lost 0 bases, with 14 bases spanning the gap. The CDR3 sequence is CASSPLHSSSYNEQFF. The CDR3 coding sequence is TGTGCCAGCAGCCCACTTCATAGCAGCTCCTACAATGAGCAGTTCTTC.

The table lists this clone with a few counts. This sample also contains other DNA sequences that code for the same CDR3. The gene calls are TRBV7-3 and TRBJ1-1; D is ambiguous. The CDR3 contains 14 residues. Germline V gives CDR1 SGHTA, CDR2 FQGTGA. Trimming left V 0 bases short and J 4 bases short, with 9 bases between. CDR3 nucleotides: TGTGCCAGCAGCTTAACGGGTGGAGGCACTGAAGCTTTCTTT. This gives the protein CASSLTGGGTEAFF.

V usage is TRBV10-3 and J usage is TRBJ2-7; 11 bases align to TRBD1. J gave up 3 bases and V 0 bases, and 4 bases lay outside the gene matches. This CDR3 contains 16 residues. Germline assignment: CDR1 ENHRY and CDR2 SYGVKD. The CDR3 reads CAISESRTGGFYEQYF. CDR3 DNA sequence: TGTGCCATCAGTGAGTCTCGGACAGGGGGCTTCTACGAGCAGTACTTC.

This clone was seen a few times. This sequence joins TRBV7-9 and TRBJ1-1; D is unclear. The ends were cut back, 1 base at V and 6 bases at J, with 9 bases in the middle. Per germline, CDR1 SEHNR and CDR2 FQNEAQ (reference sequence). This CDR3 comprises 13 residues. This CDR3 is CASSLGSPAEAFF. DNA for the CDR3: TGTGCCAGCAGCTTAGGGTCGCCAGCTGAAGCTTTCTTT.

The V and J genes are TRBV5-5 and TRBJ1-3; D gene ambiguous. The V gene lost 1 base and the J gene lost 0 bases, with 8 bases spanning the gap. CDR1 is SGHKS and CDR2 is YYEKEE in the germline V gene (reference sequence). The CDR3 totals 15 residues. The CDR3 loop is CASSLSGISGNTIYF. The CDR3 coding sequence is TGTGCCAGCAGCTTGTCTGGCATCTCTGGAAACACCATATATTTT.

This clone is labeled as large. The genes are TRBV28 and TRBJ1-3; D remains ambiguous. This CDR3 region has 14 residues. V gave up 8 bases and J gave up 0 bases, with 11 bases separating them. Germline lookup yields CDR1 MDHEN and CDR2 SYDVKM. In DNA form, the CDR3 reads TGTGCCAGCCGGATGGAGAGCTCTGGAAACACCATATATTTT. Its protein product is CASRMESSGNTIYF.

The chain is built from TRBV6-5 and TRBJ2-1, with 9 nucleotides matching TRBD2. V shed 5 bases and J 4 bases; nucleotides not matched to a gene: 3. The length of the CDR3 is 14 residues. Per the germline V gene, CDR1 is MNHEY and CDR2 is SVGAGI. DNA for the CDR3: TGTGCCAGCAGTGGGCTAGCGGGATACAATGAGCAGTTCTTC. It yields the protein CASSGLAGYNEQFF.

J is TRBJ2-7 and V is TRBV9; 9 bases match TRBD1. Germline V gives CDR1 SGDLS, CDR2 YYNGEE. V trimming: 3 bases; J trimming: 3 bases; junction bases outside the gene matches: 7. CDR3 length equals 15 residues. DNA of the CDR3: TGTGCCAGCAGCGGGAAGGACAGGGGCCACTACGAGCAGTACTTC. This translates into CASSGKDRGHYEQYF.

This clone has more than one count but fewer than ten. The chain couples TRBV27 to TRBJ2-2, with TRBD1 matching over 8 bases. J gave up 4 bases and V 6 bases, and 7 bases lay outside the gene matches. The CDR3 has 15 residues. From germline, CDR1 is MNHEY and CDR2 SMNVEV (reference sequence). DNA for the CDR3: TGTGCCAGCAGCCCCGACAGGGGAAGCACCGGGGAGCTGTTTTTT. Translated: CASSPDRGSTGELFF.

This clone was detected only a few times. The rearrangement uses TRBV9 and TRBJ2-6; D perhaps matches TRBD1 (6 bases). The CDR3 contains 18 residues. CDR1 and CDR2 (germline): SGDLS, YYNGEE. The V and J ends lost 0 bases and 1 base respectively, with 14 bases between them. CDR3 sequence reads: CASSVAWGQTSGANVLTF. The DNA of the CDR3 is TGTGCCAGCAGCGTAGCTTGGGGACAAACTTCTGGGGCCAACGTCCTGACTTTC. Combining the CDR3 with reference TRBV9 and TRBJ2-6 gives the whole variable domain DSGVTQTPKHLITATGQRVTLRCSPRSGDLSVYWYQQSLDQGLQFLIQYYNGEERAKGNILERFSAQQFPDLHSELNLSSLELGDSALYFCASSVAWGQTSGANVLTFGAGSRLTVL.

The J gene is TRBJ2-7, the V gene TRBV10-3; TRBD1 aligns across 9 bases. Per germline, CDR1 ENHRY and CDR2 SYGVKD. This CDR3 contains 18 residues. The V segment lost 4 bases and the J segment 9 bases; nucleotides outside the gene matches: 22. Written as DNA, the CDR3 is TGTGCCATCAGTGTATCCCTAGACAGGGGGGAAGTGAGGTCAGGGCAGTACTTC. Its translation is CAISVSLDRGEVRSGQYF.

The rearrangement uses TRBV6-5 and TRBJ2-1; D is perhaps TRBD1 (5 bases). Trimming stripped 0 bases from V and 8 bases from J, with 8 bases between. Germline V gene sequence: CDR1 MNHEY, CDR2 SVGAGI. This CDR3 has 13 residues. This CDR3 reads CASSYSWGDEQFF. The CDR3 nucleotides are TGTGCCAGCAGTTACTCCTGGGGCGATGAGCAGTTCTTC.

By share, this clone ranks as medium-sized. This sequence joins TRBV16 and TRBJ1-1, with D possibly TRBD1 on 6 matching bases. The V and J ends lost 0 bases and 2 bases respectively, with 13 bases between them. There are 16 residues in the CDR3. The V gene's germline CDR1 is KGHSY and CDR2 FQNENV. The CDR3 sequence is CASSQSLAGANTEAFF. CDR3 nucleotide sequence: TGTGCCAGCAGCCAATCGCTGGCAGGGGCCAACACTGAAGCTTTCTTT.

J is TRBJ1-1 and V is TRBV6-5, with D perhaps matching TRBD1 (5 bases). This CDR3 region has 13 residues. Trimming shortened V by 6 bases and J by 14 bases, and 22 bases separated the two germline ends. Germline CDR1 is MNHEY and CDR2 is SVGAGI. As DNA, the CDR3 is TGTGCCAGCAGCATCAAAACGGACATAATCCCCTTCTTT. This translates into CASSIKTDIIPFF.

This chain joins TRBV29-1 and TRBJ2-5, with 7 positions matching TRBD1. Losses at the gene ends were 1 base for V and 3 bases for J; bases not matched to a gene: 5. Germline V gene sequence: CDR1 SQVTM, CDR2 ANQGSEA. This CDR3 spans 14 amino acids. The CDR3, as DNA: TGCAGCGTTGAAGCGACAGGGCCCAAAGAGACCCAGTACTTC. Its protein is CSVEATGPKETQYF. Variable domain in full (rest from reference TRBV29-1 and TRBJ2-5): SAVISQKPSRDICQRGTSLTIQCQVDSQVTMMFWYRQQPGQSLTLIATANQGSEATYESGFVIDKFPISRPNLTFSTLTVSNMSPEDSSIYLCSVEATGPKETQYFGPGTRLLVL.

By sample share, this clone is large. The J gene is TRBJ2-7, the V gene TRBV27; D might be TRBD1 (5 bases). CDR3 length: 14 amino acids. Germline V CDR1 and CDR2: MNHEY, SMNVEV (reference sequence). The V end lost 3 bases, the J end lost 5 bases, and 14 bases lay between the germline ends. CDR3 DNA: TGTGCCAGCAGTTTTGGGTCCAGGGCCCACGAGCAGTACTTC. Its translation is CASSFGSRAHEQYF.

The chain couples TRBV6-5 to TRBJ1-4; 10 nucleotides agree with TRBD1. Germline loops: CDR1 MNHEY, CDR2 SVGAGI. The CDR3 length is 16 residues. V shed 0 bases, J shed 8 bases, and the junction held 6 bases outside the gene matches. CDR3 region: CASSYSRDRGNEKLFF. The CDR3 coding sequence is TGTGCCAGCAGTTACTCGAGGGACAGGGGAAACGAAAAACTGTTTTTT.

This rearrangement joins TRBV9 to TRBJ1-4, with D perhaps TRBD1 (5 bases). The CDR3 loop spans 15 amino acids. With 0 bases removed from V and 6 bases from J, the gap between germline ends came to 12 bases. Germline V gives CDR1 SGDLS, CDR2 YYNGEE. The CDR3 nucleotides are TGTGCCAGCAGCGTAGAGGGTCGACAGCATGAAAAACTGTTTTTT. This encodes CASSVEGRQHEKLFF.

The chain carries TRBV6-4 and TRBJ2-5, with TRBD1 matching 7 bases. The J call is doubtful: the DNA matches TRBJ2-7 better. The CDR3 totals 13 residues. Germline values: CDR1 MRHNA, CDR2 SNTAGT. CDR3 sequence (DNA): TGTGCCAGTTCACAGGGGCCCTCCTACGAGCAGTACTTC. Its protein product is CASSQGPSYEQYF.

This chain links TRBV6-1 with TRBJ1-2, with 7 bases lining up with TRBD1. The ends lost 5 bases at V and 7 bases at J; junction bases unmatched: 13. Germline values: CDR1 MNHNS, CDR2 SASEGT. The CDR3 totals 15 residues. The chain's CDR3 is CASSTRTGRAAGYTF. CDR3 nucleotide sequence: TGTGCCAGCAGTACCAGGACAGGAAGGGCGGCTGGCTACACCTTC.

The V and J genes are TRBV5-5 and TRBJ2-7; 8 nucleotides align to TRBD1. CDR3 size: 14 residues. Trimming removed 4 bases from V and 3 bases from J; junction bases left unmatched: 6. The germline V gene has CDR1 SGHKS and CDR2 YYEKEE (reference sequence). The CDR3, as DNA: TGTGCCAGCAGCGACAGGGGAGAGGGCTACGAGCAGTACTTC. Translated, it gives CASSDRGEGYEQYF.

The chain has TRBV7-9 and TRBJ1-2; 7 positions match TRBD1. The CDR3 runs to 14 residues. Trimming took 5 bases from V and 3 from J; bases not matched to a gene: 6. Germline loops: CDR1 SEHNR, CDR2 FQNEAQ (reference sequence). The CDR3 region is CASSPAGTDYGYTF. Here the CDR3 DNA reads TGTGCCAGCAGCCCTGCCGGGACAGACTATGGCTACACCTTC.

The V and J genes are TRBV11-2 and TRBJ2-4, with 8 bases lining up with TRBD2. V lost 0 bases to trimming and J lost 1 base; unmatched junction nucleotides: 8. CDR3 length: 18 residues. From germline, CDR1 is SGHAT and CDR2 FQNNGV. CDR3 bases: TGTGCCAGCAGCTTAGAAAGGGGGTCTAGCGGGGCCAAAAACATTCAGTACTTC. It yields the protein CASSLERGSSGAKNIQYF.

V gene TRBV18 combines with J gene TRBJ2-1; 7 bases match TRBD1. The V gene's germline CDR1 is KGHSH and CDR2 LQKENI. V shed 8 bases and J 4 bases; nucleotides not matched to a gene: 2. This CDR3 comprises 12 residues. The CDR3 sequence is CASGDSYNEQFF. The CDR3 nucleotides are TGTGCCAGCGGGGACAGTTACAATGAGCAGTTCTTC.